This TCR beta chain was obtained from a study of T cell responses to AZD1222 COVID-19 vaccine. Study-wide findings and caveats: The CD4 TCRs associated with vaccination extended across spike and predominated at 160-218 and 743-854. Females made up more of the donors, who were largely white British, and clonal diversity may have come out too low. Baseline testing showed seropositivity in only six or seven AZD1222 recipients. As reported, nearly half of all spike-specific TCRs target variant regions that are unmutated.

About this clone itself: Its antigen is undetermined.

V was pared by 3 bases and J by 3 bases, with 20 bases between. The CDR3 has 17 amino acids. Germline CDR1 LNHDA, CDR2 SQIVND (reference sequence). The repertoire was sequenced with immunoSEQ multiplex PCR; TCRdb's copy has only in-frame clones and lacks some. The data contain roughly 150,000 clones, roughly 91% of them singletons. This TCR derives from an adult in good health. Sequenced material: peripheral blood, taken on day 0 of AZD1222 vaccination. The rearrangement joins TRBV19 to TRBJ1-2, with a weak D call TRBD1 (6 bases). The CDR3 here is CASSIRAGDGSDYGYTF. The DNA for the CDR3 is TGTGCCAGTAGTATCAGGGCAGGGGATGGGTCGGACTATGGCTACACCTTC.